The 15 T cell receptor beta chains given below trace back to one sample, sequenced in a study of post-analysis software for immune sequencing data. Study conclusions and caveats: There were a few TRBV segments more frequent in patients than controls, and TRBV5-6, TRBV5-1 and TRBV20-1 were among them.

Unique molecular identifiers had been added to the TCR beta cDNA libraries. Each CDR3 protein is one row after TCRdb ran MiXCR on the PCR reads. The sample yields under 650,000 distinct CDR3 sequences, 40% to 50% seen once. Their specific antigens are unknown. The sequenced sample was blood. Source of these receptors: a girl under 18 with multiple sclerosis.

This chain links TRBV11-2 with TRBJ2-6; D call uncertain. Germline V gene data show CDR1 as SGHAT and CDR2 as FQNNGV. The CDR3 runs 16 residues. Trimming removed 0 bases from V and 2 bases from J, with 8 bases in between. In nucleotides, the CDR3 is TGTGCCAGCAGCTTAGAGAGTTGGCCTGGGGCCAACGTCCTGACTTTC. Protein sequence: CASSLESWPGANVLTF.

The genes are TRBV29-1 and TRBJ1-1; maybe TRBD1 (5 bases). The V end lost 4 bases, the J end lost 0 bases, and 15 bases lay between the germline ends. Germline lookup yields CDR1 SQVTM and CDR2 ANQGSEA. The CDR3 length is 15 residues. The CDR3 spells CSVGHRVTVNTEAFF. DNA for the CDR3: TGCAGCGTTGGCCACCGAGTGACAGTGAACACTGAAGCTTTCTTT.

This clonotype appeared a few times. The CDR3 loop is CASSSGFTGGLYNEQFF. The DNA of the CDR3 is TGCGCCAGCAGCTCGGGATTTACGGGAGGGCTATACAATGAGCAGTTCTTC. V gene TRBV5-1 combines with J gene TRBJ2-1, with 8 bases that match TRBD2. The CDR3 has 17 residues. The ends lost 3 bases at V and 4 bases at J; junction bases unmatched: 12. CDR1 and CDR2 from the germline V gene are SGHRS and YFSETQ.

The chain employs TRBV7-2 and TRBJ2-1, with D possibly TRBD2 on 6 matching bases. The V gene lost 2 bases and the J gene lost 5 bases, with 13 bases spanning the gap. This CDR3 is built from 15 residues. Germline V gene data show CDR1 as SGHTA and CDR2 as FQGNSA. CDR3 region: CASSLSPGAHNEQFF. The CDR3 DNA follows: TGTGCCAGCAGCTTAAGTCCGGGAGCCCACAATGAGCAGTTCTTC.

J is TRBJ2-3 and V is TRBV27; 8 bases fit TRBD1. J was trimmed by 0 bases and V by 3 bases; bases with no gene match: 5. This CDR3 has 16 residues. CDR1 and CDR2 (germline): MNHEY, SMNVEV (reference sequence). Here the CDR3 reads CASSFRGQASTDTQYF. Written as DNA, the CDR3 is TGTGCCAGCAGTTTTAGGGGACAGGCGAGCACAGATACGCAGTATTTT.

The chain employs TRBV5-1 and TRBJ2-3; D possibly uses TRBD1 or TRBD2 (5 bases each). The CDR3 length is 14 residues. The germline gives CDR1 SGHRS, CDR2 YFSETQ. V was cut by 4 bases and J by 6 bases, with 15 bases left in between. The CDR3 protein is CASSMGPSADTQYF. In nucleotides, the CDR3 is TGCGCCAGCAGCATGGGACCCTCCGCCGATACGCAGTATTTT.

J is TRBJ2-2 and V is TRBV6-5, with D possibly TRBD2 on 6 matching bases. Per the germline V gene, CDR1 is MNHEY and CDR2 is SVGAGI. Trimming cost V 6 bases and J 5 bases, with 16 bases left between them. This CDR3 region has 15 residues. The CDR3 DNA sequence: TGTGCCAGCAGACCTTCTTATGGGGGGACCGGGGAGCTGTTTTTT. Its translation is CASRPSYGGTGELFF.

The genes are TRBV20-1 and TRBJ2-1; 8 bases line up with TRBD2. Germline values: CDR1 DFQATT, CDR2 SNEGSKA (reference sequence). This CDR3 contains 15 residues. Trimming at V came to 3 bases and at J to 6 bases, leaving 10 bases not matched to a gene. Here the CDR3 DNA reads TGCAGTGCTAGCGAGCGGGGGCACGCTAGCAATGAGCAGTTCTTC. This gives the protein CSASERGHASNEQFF.

In this sample, this clonotype turned up once. The chain links TRBV27 to TRBJ1-5; a weak D match, TRBD1 (6 bases). Trimming cost V 6 bases and J 0 bases, with 21 bases left between them. CDR1 and CDR2 from the germline V gene are MNHEY and SMNVEV (reference sequence). The CDR3 loop spans 18 amino acids. The CDR3 DNA reads as TGTGCCAGCAGCTCCATGACAGGTTGGGGATATAGCAATCAGCCCCAGCATTTT. This codes for CASSSMTGWGYSNQPQHF.

The rearrangement links TRBV15 to TRBJ2-7; the match to TRBD2 covers 7 bases. V shed 5 bases and J 6 bases; nucleotides not matched to a gene: 10. The CDR3 covers 14 residues. The germline V gene encodes CDR1 LNHNV and CDR2 YYDKDF (reference sequence). DNA for the CDR3: TGTGCCACCAGCCTAGCGGACCGGCTCACCGAGCAGTACTTC. Protein sequence: CATSLADRLTEQYF.

The rearrangement uses TRBV10-3 and TRBJ2-1, with a tentative D call TRBD2 (6 bases). CDR3 length: 14 residues. Germline CDR1 ENHRY, CDR2 SYGVKD. Trimming took 0 bases from V and 4 from J, leaving 7 bases between them. The CDR3 bases are TGTGCCATCAGTGAGTCGGGAGGATACAATGAGCAGTTCTTC. It encodes CAISESGGYNEQFF.

The CDR3 region has the DNA TGTGCCAGCAGTGACACAGGGACAGGGGCAGATACGCAGTATTTT. Its translation is CASSDTGTGADTQYF. The chain couples TRBV6-4 to TRBJ2-3; 10 positions agree with TRBD1. The junction had 3 bases not matched to a gene; V was cut back by 2 bases and J by 4 bases. Germline CDR1 and CDR2: MRHNA and SNTAGT. The CDR3 contains 15 residues.

The chain employs TRBV7-9 and TRBJ2-3, with 10 bases identical to TRBD2. V lost 5 bases, J lost 2 bases, and 7 bases stayed unmatched. The CDR3 length is 16 residues. The germline gives CDR1 SEHNR, CDR2 FQNEAQ (reference sequence). The CDR3 loop reads CASSLQREGFTDTQYF. Written as DNA, the CDR3 is TGTGCCAGCAGCCTCCAGCGGGAGGGGTTCACAGATACGCAGTATTTT.

The chain joins TRBV5-1 to TRBJ2-7; possible D gene TRBD1, 6 bases. V was shortened by 1 base and J by 2 bases, with 10 bases between the two germline ends. The CDR3 extends over 14 amino acids. Germline values: CDR1 SGHRS, CDR2 YFSETQ. The CDR3 DNA reads as TGCGCCAGCAGCTTGTATGAGGGGGCCTACGAGCAGTACTTC. This encodes CASSLYEGAYEQYF.

The chain employs TRBV5-1 and TRBJ2-3; 8 bases are shared with TRBD1. With V trimmed by 3 bases and J by 3 bases, 15 bases remained unmatched. This CDR3 has 18 residues. Germline V CDR1 and CDR2: SGHRS, YFSETQ. The CDR3 coding sequence is TGCGCCAGCAGCTGGTCCCGCAGGAGGGACAGGAGGACAGATACGCAGTATTTT. Translation: CASSWSRRRDRRTDTQYF.